This entry concerns a single TCR beta chain. The data derive from a study of memory CD4+ T cells and cytomegalovirus serostatus. The overall study: Of the healthy Belgian adults, 8 to 10 were CMV seropositive and more than 20 seronegative.

Single viable CD3+CD4+CD8-CD45RO+ cells were sorted as the memory CD4+ T cells. The CDR3 loop spans 15 amino acids. CDR1 and CDR2 from the germline V gene are MNHEY and SVGAGI. V was pared by 6 bases and J by 7 bases, with 6 bases of the junction left unmatched. Clones were sequenced by immunoSEQ multiplex PCR, and TCRdb holds only the in-frame ones, with some missing. The table lists over 35,000 clones, around 80% of them singletons. The TCR originated in an adult in good health and CMV-seronegative. The specimen was memory CD4+ T cells from blood. The rearrangement joins TRBV6-5 to TRBJ1-6, with 10 bases aligning to TRBD1. CDR3 sequence (DNA): TGTGCCAGCAGGAGGGGGACAGGGGTAAATTCACCCCTCCACTTT. This sequence encodes CASRRGTGVNSPLHF.